Following are 32 T cell receptor beta chains from one sample sequenced in a study of blood T cell repertoires in COVID-19. TCRdb's copy holds only in-frame clones and misses some; the assay was immunoSEQ multiplex PCR. The sample contains fewer than 150,000 clones, roughly four fifths of which appear only once. The sequencing sample was made of peripheral blood. These TCRs come from a woman of 80 years or more in a cohort sampled during active or convalescent COVID-19.

The chain carries TRBV5-1 and TRBJ1-1, with 8 nucleotides matching TRBD1. This CDR3 is 16 amino acids long. In germline, CDR1 is SGHRS, CDR2 YFSETQ. The V and J ends lost 3 bases and 0 bases, in that order; junction bases with no gene match: 7. CDR3 sequence reads: CASSSIDRGMNTEAFF. Written as DNA, the CDR3 is TGCGCCAGCAGCTCCATCGACAGGGGAATGAACACTGAAGCTTTCTTT.

The gene calls are TRBV7-2 and TRBJ1-2; possible D gene TRBD1, 5 bases. CDR3 size: 12 residues. V lost 5 bases and J 5 bases, leaving 9 bases between the germline ends. The germline V gene encodes CDR1 SGHTA and CDR2 FQGNSA. The DNA of the CDR3 is TGTGCCAGCAGCCTTCCAGGGTATGGCTACACCTTC. The encoded protein is CASSLPGYGYTF.

This sequence joins TRBV9 and TRBJ2-3; D might be TRBD1 (7 bases). Looked up from germline, CDR1 is SGDLS and CDR2 is YYNGEE. CDR3 size: 17 residues. Trimming took 0 bases from V and 5 from J, leaving 19 bases between them. The DNA of the CDR3 is TGTGCCAGCAGCGTAGCATACCTGGACAGGCGGGGAGATACGCAGTATTTT. It specifies CASSVAYLDRRGDTQYF.

The rearrangement uses TRBV7-9 and TRBJ2-3, with 13 bases matching TRBD2. The CDR3 is 17 residues long. The germline V gene encodes CDR1 SEHNR and CDR2 FQNEAQ (reference sequence). V was clipped by 4 bases and J by 0 bases; unmatched bases: 4. CDR3: CASSSAGLAGSTDTQYF. In DNA form, the CDR3 reads TGTGCCAGCAGCTCTGCGGGACTAGCGGGGAGCACAGATACGCAGTATTTT.

Regarding this clone: A read error may be the cause here, since a much bigger clone is one base away. This chain uses TRBV6-5 with TRBJ1-1; maybe TRBD1 (5 bases). V was clipped by 4 bases and J by 0 bases, with 6 bases between them. Germline V CDR1 and CDR2: MNHEY, SVGAGI. The CDR3 consists of 13 residues. The CDR3 DNA follows: TGTGCCAGCAGTTTACAGGTGAACACTGAAGCTTTCTTT. It codes for CASSLQVNTEAFF.

J is TRBJ1-1 and V is TRBV28, with D tentatively TRBD1 (6 bases). The ends were cut back, 5 bases at V and 2 bases at J, with 9 bases in the middle. This CDR3 is 13 amino acids long. Germline CDR1 MDHEN, CDR2 SYDVKM. The CDR3 reads CASSPGHNTEAFF. The CDR3 DNA sequence: TGTGCCAGCAGTCCGGGACACAACACTGAAGCTTTCTTT.

The rearrangement links TRBV18 to TRBJ2-2, with 14 bases lining up with TRBD2. J was trimmed by 4 bases and V by 3 bases; bases with no gene match: 10. Germline CDR1 reads KGHSH; CDR2 reads LQKENI. The CDR3 runs to 19 residues. The CDR3 DNA sequence: TGTGCCAGCTCACCGACTAGCGGGGGGGCTGGTCGCGTCACCGGGGAGCTGTTTTTT. It specifies CASSPTSGGAGRVTGELFF.

The chain combines TRBV3-1 (or the pseudogene TRBV3-2) with TRBJ1-1; no firm D call. The V end was cut by 0 bases, the J end by 5 bases, with 7 bases between. This CDR3 is 13 amino acids long. Per the germline V gene, CDR1 is LGHDT and CDR2 is YNNKEL (reference sequence). Here the CDR3 reads CASSQERRTEAFF. DNA for the CDR3: TGTGCCAGCAGCCAAGAAAGGAGAACTGAAGCTTTCTTT.

The chain is built from TRBV18 and TRBJ1-4, with 7 bases matching TRBD1. The ends lost 3 bases at V and 8 bases at J; junction bases unmatched: 9. Germline values: CDR1 KGHSH, CDR2 LQKENI. The CDR3 runs 15 residues. The CDR3, as DNA: TGTGCCAGCTCACCCCCGGGACAGTTAAAAGAAAAACTGTTTTTT. Its protein product is CASSPPGQLKEKLFF.

The CDR3 DNA reads TGTGCCAGCAGTTACTCAGACGCGACTGTAGGCTACACCTTC. Protein sequence: CASSYSDATVGYTF. The chain combines TRBV6-6 with TRBJ1-2, with D uncertain. V lost 0 bases and J lost 8, with 13 bases in between. This CDR3 has 14 residues. Germline assignment: CDR1 MNHNY and CDR2 SVGAGI (reference sequence).

The chain joins TRBV11-3 to TRBJ2-1, with 8 bases fitting TRBD2. V gave up 4 bases and J gave up 3 bases; unmatched junction bases: 5. Germline values: CDR1 SGHNT, CDR2 YENEEA. The CDR3 loop spans 15 amino acids. This CDR3 reads CASSSRGGVYNEQFF. CDR3 sequence (DNA): TGTGCCAGCAGCTCCCGGGGGGGGGTCTACAATGAGCAGTTCTTC.

This chain uses TRBV6-4 with TRBJ2-1, with D possibly matching TRBD1 (5 bases). Germline CDR1 and CDR2: MRHNA and SNTAGT. Trimming cost V 0 bases and J 11 bases, with 11 bases left between them. CDR3 length: 13 residues. The CDR3 DNA reads TGTGCCAGCAGTGACTCATTTGGGGCCCAGCAGTTCTTC. Residues: CASSDSFGAQQFF.

The chain couples TRBV9 to TRBJ1-5; D remains ambiguous. The CDR3 is 16 amino acids. V lost 2 bases, J lost 5 bases, and 17 bases lay in between. Germline CDR1 and CDR2: SGDLS and YYNGEE. The CDR3 bases are TGTGCCAGCAGCGTCCCGCGTCCGGGTTCGGATCAGCCCCAGCATTTT. This translates into CASSVPRPGSDQPQHF.

The chain employs TRBV3-1 (or the pseudogene TRBV3-2) and TRBJ1-2; no firm D call. This CDR3 comprises 14 residues. Germline CDR1 and CDR2: LGHDT and YNNKEL (reference sequence). The V end was cut by 0 bases, the J end by 8 bases, with 13 bases between. The CDR3 region is CASSQEAGFGGYTF. In DNA form, the CDR3 reads TGTGCCAGCAGCCAAGAAGCGGGGTTCGGGGGCTACACCTTC.

The chain couples TRBV12-3 or TRBV12-4 to TRBJ2-3; no clear D. The CDR3 runs to 12 residues. Trimming cost V 3 bases and J 9 bases, with 10 bases left between them. The CDR3 bases are TGTGCCAGCAGTTTCATGGAGAACACGCAGTATTTT. This encodes CASSFMENTQYF.

CDR3 DNA sequence: TGTGCCAGCAGTTGGGATACAGGGGGCCGTTATAGCAATCAGCCCCAGCATTTT. This gives the protein CASSWDTGGRYSNQPQHF. The chain links TRBV6-2 or TRBV6-3 to TRBJ1-5, with 9 bases matching TRBD1. The CDR3 is made up of 18 amino acids. CDR1 and CDR2 (germline): MNHEY, SVGEGT. V lost 4 bases to trimming and J lost 0 bases; unmatched junction nucleotides: 10.

The chain uses TRBV30 and TRBJ1-2; 9 nucleotides line up with TRBD1. CDR1 and CDR2 from the germline V gene are GTSNPN and SVGIG (reference sequence). Trimming took 2 bases from V and 9 from J; bases not matched to a gene: 7. The CDR3 is made up of 13 amino acids. The chain's CDR3 is CAWSLGQGVSYTF. DNA of the CDR3: TGTGCCTGGAGTCTGGGACAGGGAGTTAGCTACACCTTC.

The V gene is TRBV7-3, the J gene TRBJ1-1; TRBD1 is a possible D gene (6 bases). The germline V and J ends were trimmed by 1 base and 5 bases, with 8 bases remaining between them. Germline V gene sequence: CDR1 SGHTA, CDR2 FQGTGA. The CDR3 spans 13 residues. In DNA form, the CDR3 reads TGTGCCAGCAGCTTAAGCCAGGGGACTGAAGCTTTCTTT. The encoded protein is CASSLSQGTEAFF.

The J gene is TRBJ1-4, the V gene TRBV5-1, with 7 nucleotides matching TRBD1. The germline CDR1 and CDR2 sequences are SGHRS and YFSETQ. The CDR3 has 14 residues. V lost 3 bases, J lost 5 bases, and 4 bases stayed unmatched. The CDR3 region has the DNA TGCGCCAGCAGCTCAACGGGACAGAATGAAAAACTGTTTTTT. Translating gives CASSSTGQNEKLFF.

The genes are TRBV6-5 and TRBJ2-5; D is unclear. CDR1 MNHEY and CDR2 SVGAGI come from the germline V gene. The CDR3 runs 13 residues. The V gene lost 0 bases and the J gene lost 4 bases, with 6 bases spanning the gap. Written as DNA, the CDR3 is TGTGCCAGCAGTTACTCTCCGGGAGAGACCCAGTACTTC. It is translated as CASSYSPGETQYF.

The V and J genes are TRBV30 and TRBJ1-1; 7 bases fit TRBD1. The CDR3 has 14 amino acids. V was pared by 3 bases and J by 0 bases, with 4 bases of the junction left unmatched. CDR1 GTSNPN and CDR2 SVGIG come from the germline V gene (reference sequence). Here the CDR3 DNA reads TGTGCCTGGAGGACAGGGACAATGAACACTGAAGCTTTCTTT. Residues: CAWRTGTMNTEAFF.

The chain links TRBV7-2 to TRBJ2-4, with unresolved D. The V end was cut by 0 bases, the J end by 2 bases, with 5 bases between. The CDR3 sequence is 14 residues long. In germline, CDR1 is SGHTA, CDR2 FQGNSA. CDR3 in DNA: TGTGCCAGCAGCTTAGCCGGGTCCAAAAACATTCAGTACTTC. This translates into CASSLAGSKNIQYF. The full variable domain, with the rest looked up from reference TRBV7-2 and TRBJ2-4, is GAGVSQSPSNKVTEKGKDVELRCDPISGHTALYWYRQSLGQGLEFLIYFQGNSAPDKSGLPSDRFSAERTGGSVSTLTIQRTQQEDSAVYLCASSLAGSKNIQYFGAGTRLSVL.

V is TRBV5-1 and J is TRBJ2-5; 9 nucleotides match TRBD2. The CDR3 runs to 17 residues. Looked up from germline, CDR1 is SGHRS and CDR2 is YFSETQ. The V and J ends lost 5 bases and 4 bases, in that order; junction bases with no gene match: 15. CDR3 DNA: TGCGCCAGCAGTCTTCTAACAGCGGGGGGCCAGGGAGAGACCCAGTACTTC. Translated: CASSLLTAGGQGETQYF.

The rearrangement links TRBV27 to TRBJ2-3; no reliable D call. The CDR3 totals 15 residues. Trimming took off 6 bases at V and 5 bases at J, with 18 bases between the two ends. The germline V gene has CDR1 MNHEY and CDR2 SMNVEV (reference sequence). The CDR3 nucleotides read TGTGCCAGCAGCAACCTACTGAATGAGAAAGATACGCAGTATTTT. Translation gives CASSNLLNEKDTQYF.

The chain employs TRBV4-2 and TRBJ1-5; a possible D gene is TRBD1 (5 bases). The germline V gene encodes CDR1 LGHNA and CDR2 YNFKEQ. Trimming left V 0 bases short and J 2 bases short, with 20 bases between. The CDR3 totals 19 residues. Here the CDR3 reads CASSQDGPGFRKGNQPQHF. The CDR3 DNA is TGTGCCAGCAGCCAAGACGGGCCAGGGTTTAGAAAAGGCAATCAGCCCCAGCATTTT.

This chain links TRBV11-2 with TRBJ2-3; 8 nucleotides align to TRBD1. CDR3 length equals 16 residues. Germline assignment: CDR1 SGHAT and CDR2 FQNNGV. Germline trimming cut 5 bases from V and 1 base from J; bases unmatched to any gene: 8. CDR3 sequence: CASSQGQGPGTDTQYF. Here the CDR3 DNA reads TGTGCCAGCAGCCAAGGACAGGGTCCTGGCACAGATACGCAGTATTTT.

J is TRBJ2-7 and V is TRBV11-2; 8 bases fit TRBD1. In germline, CDR1 is SGHAT, CDR2 FQNNGV. The trim removed 6 bases at V and 0 bases at J, leaving 10 bases unmatched. The CDR3 runs 16 residues. DNA of the CDR3: TGTGCCAGCAGGAACCCGGGACAGGCTAGCTCCTACGAGCAGTACTTC. Translation gives CASRNPGQASSYEQYF.

The V gene is TRBV2, the J gene TRBJ1-2, with 9 positions matching TRBD1. The CDR3 totals 14 residues. CDR1 and CDR2 from the germline V gene are SNHLY and FYNNEI. J was trimmed by 5 bases and V by 7 bases; bases with no gene match: 8. The CDR3 nucleotides read TGTGCCAGCAAGCTACAGGGGGCAGTTTATGGCTACACCTTC. Encoded protein: CASKLQGAVYGYTF.

V is TRBV27 and J is TRBJ1-6, with 7 bases aligning to TRBD1. Trimming cost V 5 bases and J 10 bases; bases outside gene matches: 5. The CDR3 loop spans 13 amino acids. CDR1 and CDR2 (germline): MNHEY, SMNVEV (reference sequence). In nucleotides, the CDR3 is TGTGCCAGCAGTCCATGGGACAGATCACCCCTCCACTTT. Its protein is CASSPWDRSPLHF.

The chain is built from TRBV30 and TRBJ1-5; 9 nucleotides line up with TRBD1. With V trimmed by 0 bases and J by 4 bases, 1 base remained unmatched. The CDR3 length is 14 residues. Germline values: CDR1 GTSNPN, CDR2 SVGIG (reference sequence). The CDR3 sequence: CAWSVGTGNQPQHF. CDR3 bases: TGTGCCTGGAGTGTTGGGACAGGGAATCAGCCCCAGCATTTT.

This rearrangement joins TRBV5-1 to TRBJ2-5, with D tentatively TRBD1 (6 bases). Trimming removed 3 bases from V and 4 bases from J, with 19 bases in between. The CDR3 is 16 residues long. Germline-derived CDR1 and CDR2 are SGHRS and YFSETQ. The CDR3 DNA is TGCGCCAGCAGCTGGGGCGGCAGGGGAATGGGAGAGACCCAGTACTTC. As protein: CASSWGGRGMGETQYF. The full variable domain, rest sourced from reference TRBV5-1 and TRBJ2-5, is KAGVTQTPRYLIKTRGQQVTLSCSPISGHRSVSWYQQTPGQGLQFLFEYFSETQRNKGNFPGRFSGRQFSNSRSEMNVSTLELGDSALYLCASSWGGRGMGETQYFGPGTRLLVL.

This chain connects TRBV5-1 to TRBJ1-1; the D gene is possibly TRBD1 (6 bases). From germline, CDR1 is SGHRS and CDR2 YFSETQ. V was clipped by 1 base and J by 3 bases, with 19 bases between them. CDR3 length: 17 amino acids. The DNA of the CDR3 is TGCGCCAGCAGCTTGCGAGGGCCCTCCGAGGGGGACACTGAAGCTTTCTTT. It yields the protein CASSLRGPSEGDTEAFF.